The 7 T cell receptor beta chains listed next were all sequenced from one sample in a study of blood T cell repertoires in COVID-19. Measured with immunoSEQ multiplex PCR; TCRdb has only the in-frame clones, and not every one. The sample gives 150,000 to 200,000 clones, around 80% of which show up once; roughly 8.1% is in the top ten. Sequencing was carried out using peripheral blood. These receptors came from a woman between 65 and 79 years old with acute or convalescent COVID-19.

This rearrangement joins TRBV11-2 to TRBJ2-2, with unresolved D. The CDR3 sequence is 14 residues long. The V gene's germline CDR1 is SGHAT and CDR2 FQNNGV. With 2 bases removed from V and 8 bases from J, the gap between germline ends came to 12 bases. The CDR3 region has the DNA TGTGCCAGCAGCTTAATAGTTGTCGGGGGGGAGCTGTTTTTT. This encodes CASSLIVVGGELFF.

V is TRBV28 and J is TRBJ1-2; 12 bases match TRBD1. Germline CDR1 reads MDHEN; CDR2 reads SYDVKM. There are 16 residues in the CDR3. Trimming cost V 6 bases and J 2 bases; bases outside gene matches: 7. The CDR3 bases are TGTGCCAGCAGGTGGGACAGGGGGCCGAACAACTATGGCTACACCTTC. It specifies CASRWDRGPNNYGYTF.

The chain uses TRBV11-2 and TRBJ1-6; D is unclear. The CDR3 totals 14 residues. CDR1 is SGHAT and CDR2 is FQNNGV in the germline V gene. V was cut by 3 bases and J by 8 bases, with 11 bases left in between. CDR3 coding DNA: TGTGCCAGCAGCTTCGCGCCGAGGGATTCACCCCTCCACTTT. Translated, it gives CASSFAPRDSPLHF. Full variable domain (missing parts from reference TRBV11-2 and TRBJ1-6): EAGVAQSPRYKIIEKRQSVAFWCNPISGHATLYWYQQILGQGPKLLIQFQNNGVVDDSQLPKDRFSAERLKGVDSTLKIQPAKLEDSAVYLCASSFAPRDSPLHFGNGTRLTVT.

The rearrangement links TRBV19 to TRBJ1-6, with TRBD1 identical over 10 bases. The CDR3 has 15 amino acids. The J segment lost 6 bases and the V segment lost 6 bases, leaving 5 bases of the junction unmatched. Germline-derived CDR1 and CDR2 are LNHDA and SQIVND (reference sequence). The CDR3 protein is CASSRWTGGNSPLHF. The CDR3 region has the DNA TGTGCCAGTAGCCGATGGACAGGGGGTAATTCACCCCTCCACTTT.

This clone was recorded only once. The chain joins TRBV4-3 to TRBJ2-7; D possibly corresponds to TRBD2 (6 bases). V was pared by 0 bases and J by 7 bases, with 10 bases between. The V gene's germline CDR1 is LGHNA and CDR2 YSLEER. This CDR3 region has 13 residues. CDR3 loop: CASSQERGGEQYF. The CDR3 region has the DNA TGCGCCAGCAGCCAAGAGCGGGGTGGGGAGCAGTACTTC.

The chain's CDR3 is CASSAGTGNYGYTF. CDR3 bases: TGTGCCAGTAGTGCCGGGACAGGGAACTATGGCTACACCTTC. The genes are TRBV19 and TRBJ1-2; 9 bases line up with TRBD1. Per germline, CDR1 LNHDA and CDR2 SQIVND (reference sequence). The CDR3 extends over 14 amino acids. The V gene end was trimmed by 5 bases and the J gene end by 2 bases; junction bases not matched to a gene: 3.

This chain joins TRBV5-6 and TRBJ2-7; 12 nucleotides line up with TRBD2. Germline V CDR1 and CDR2: SGHDT, YYEEEE. The length of the CDR3 is 15 residues. Trimming at V came to 2 bases and at J to 5 bases, leaving 5 bases not matched to a gene. The CDR3 reads CASSLRTSGIHEQYF. The DNA of the CDR3 is TGTGCCAGCAGCTTAAGGACTAGCGGGATACACGAGCAGTACTTC.